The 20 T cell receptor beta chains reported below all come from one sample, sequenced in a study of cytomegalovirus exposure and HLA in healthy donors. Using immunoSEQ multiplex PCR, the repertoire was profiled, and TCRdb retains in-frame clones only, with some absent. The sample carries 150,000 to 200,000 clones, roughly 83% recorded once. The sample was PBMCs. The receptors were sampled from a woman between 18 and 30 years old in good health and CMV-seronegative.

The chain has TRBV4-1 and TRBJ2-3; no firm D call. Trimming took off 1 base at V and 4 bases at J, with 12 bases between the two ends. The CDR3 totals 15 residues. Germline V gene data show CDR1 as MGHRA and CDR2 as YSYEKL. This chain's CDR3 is CASSQVARGADTQYF. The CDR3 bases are TGCGCCAGCAGCCAAGTGGCGAGAGGCGCAGATACGCAGTATTTT.

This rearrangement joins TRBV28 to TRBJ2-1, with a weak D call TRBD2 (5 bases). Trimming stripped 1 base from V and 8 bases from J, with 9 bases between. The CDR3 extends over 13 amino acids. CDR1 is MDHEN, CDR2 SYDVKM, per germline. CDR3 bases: TGTGCCAGCAGTTTATTCTGGGGAGATGAGCAGTTCTTC. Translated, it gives CASSLFWGDEQFF.

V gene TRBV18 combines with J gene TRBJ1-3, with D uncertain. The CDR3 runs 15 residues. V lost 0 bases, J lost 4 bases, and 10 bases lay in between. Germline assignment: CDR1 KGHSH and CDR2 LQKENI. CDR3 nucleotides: TGTGCCAGCTCACCACCGATGGGCTCCGGAAACACCATATATTTT. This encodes CASSPPMGSGNTIYF. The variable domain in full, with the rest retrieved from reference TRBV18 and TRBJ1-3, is NAGVMQNPRHLVRRRGQEARLRCSPMKGHSHVYWYRQLPEEGLKFMVYLQKENIIDESGMPKERFSAEFPKEGPSILRIQQVVRGDSAAYFCASSPPMGSGNTIYFGEGSWLTVV.

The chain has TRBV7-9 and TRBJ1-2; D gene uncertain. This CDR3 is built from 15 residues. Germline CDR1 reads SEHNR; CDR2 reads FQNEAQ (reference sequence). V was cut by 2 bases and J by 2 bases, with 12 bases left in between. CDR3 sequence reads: CASSLISSYNYGYTF. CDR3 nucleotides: TGTGCCAGCAGCTTAATTTCCAGTTACAACTATGGCTACACCTTC. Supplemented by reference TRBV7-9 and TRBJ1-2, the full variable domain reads DTGVSQNPRHKITKRGQNVTFRCDPISEHNRLYWYRQTLGQGPEFLTYFQNEAQLEKSRLLSDRFSAERPKGSFSTLEIQRTEQGDSAMYLCASSLISSYNYGYTFGSGTRLTVV.

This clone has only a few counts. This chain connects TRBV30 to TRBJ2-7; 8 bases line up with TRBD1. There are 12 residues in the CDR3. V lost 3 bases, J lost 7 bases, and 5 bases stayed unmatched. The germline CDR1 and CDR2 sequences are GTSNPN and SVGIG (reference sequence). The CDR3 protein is CAWSRGPREQYF. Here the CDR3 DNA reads TGTGCCTGGAGCAGGGGGCCGAGGGAGCAGTACTTC.

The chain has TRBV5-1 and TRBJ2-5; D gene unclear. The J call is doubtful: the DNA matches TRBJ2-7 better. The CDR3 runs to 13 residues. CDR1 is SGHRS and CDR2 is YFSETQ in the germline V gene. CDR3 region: CASSPVNHYEQYF. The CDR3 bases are TGCGCCAGCAGCCCCGTGAACCACTACGAGCAGTACTTC.

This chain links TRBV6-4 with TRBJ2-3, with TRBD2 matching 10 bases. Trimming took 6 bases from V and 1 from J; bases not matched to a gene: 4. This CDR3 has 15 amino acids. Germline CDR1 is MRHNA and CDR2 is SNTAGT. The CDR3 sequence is CASRSGLAGTDTQYF. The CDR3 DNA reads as TGTGCCAGCAGATCCGGACTAGCGGGCACAGATACGCAGTATTTT.

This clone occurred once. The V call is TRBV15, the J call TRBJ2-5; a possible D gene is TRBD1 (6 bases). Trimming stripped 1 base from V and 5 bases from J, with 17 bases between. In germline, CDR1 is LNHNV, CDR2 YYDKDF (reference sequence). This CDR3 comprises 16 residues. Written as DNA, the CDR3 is TGTGCCACCAGCAGAGCAGAACAGGGTTTGAGGGAGACCCAGTACTTC. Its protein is CATSRAEQGLRETQYF.

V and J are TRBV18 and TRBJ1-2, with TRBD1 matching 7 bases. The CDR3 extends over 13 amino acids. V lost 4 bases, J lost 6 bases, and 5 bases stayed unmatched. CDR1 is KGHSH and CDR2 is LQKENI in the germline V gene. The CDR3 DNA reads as TGTGCCAGCTCACTAGGCCAGGGGGATGGCTACACCTTC. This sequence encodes CASSLGQGDGYTF.

This CDR3 reads CAISESLTGRTF. The CDR3 DNA follows: TGTGCCATCAGTGAGTCTCTTACAGGTAGAACCTTC. The chain carries TRBV10-3 and TRBJ1-2; D perhaps matches TRBD1 (5 bases). The CDR3 consists of 12 residues. Germline values: CDR1 ENHRY, CDR2 SYGVKD. Trimming removed 0 bases at V and 14 bases at J, with 13 bases between.

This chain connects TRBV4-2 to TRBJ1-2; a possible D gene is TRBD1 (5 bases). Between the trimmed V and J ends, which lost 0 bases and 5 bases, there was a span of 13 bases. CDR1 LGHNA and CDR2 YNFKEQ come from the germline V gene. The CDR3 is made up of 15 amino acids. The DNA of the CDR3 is TGTGCCAGCAGCCAAGATCTGGGGGGAAGGTATGGCTACACCTTC. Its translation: CASSQDLGGRYGYTF.

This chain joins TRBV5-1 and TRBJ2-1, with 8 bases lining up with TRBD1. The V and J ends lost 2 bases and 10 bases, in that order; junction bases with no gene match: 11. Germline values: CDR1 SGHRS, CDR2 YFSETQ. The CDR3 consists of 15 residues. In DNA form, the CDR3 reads TGCGCCAGCAGCTTTTCTGGGACAGGTGGGGGGGAGCAGTTCTTC. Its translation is CASSFSGTGGGEQFF.

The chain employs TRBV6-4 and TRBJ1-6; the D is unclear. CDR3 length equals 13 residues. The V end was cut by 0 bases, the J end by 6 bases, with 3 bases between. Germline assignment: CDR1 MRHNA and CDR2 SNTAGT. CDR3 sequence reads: CASSDSGNSPLHF. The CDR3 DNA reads TGTGCCAGCAGTGACTCCGGTAATTCACCCCTCCACTTT.

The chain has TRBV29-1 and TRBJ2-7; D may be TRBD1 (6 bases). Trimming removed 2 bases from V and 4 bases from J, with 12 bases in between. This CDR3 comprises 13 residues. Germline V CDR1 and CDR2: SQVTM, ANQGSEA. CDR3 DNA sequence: TGCAGCGTTGAATTGATACAGGGATACGAGCAGTACTTC. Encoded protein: CSVELIQGYEQYF.

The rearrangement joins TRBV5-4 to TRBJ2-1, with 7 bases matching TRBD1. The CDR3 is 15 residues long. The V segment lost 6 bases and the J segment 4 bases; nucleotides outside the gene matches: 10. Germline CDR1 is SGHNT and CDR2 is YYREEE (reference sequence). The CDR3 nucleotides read TGTGCCAGCACCCCGACAGGGCCTTCGTACAATGAGCAGTTCTTC. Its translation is CASTPTGPSYNEQFF.

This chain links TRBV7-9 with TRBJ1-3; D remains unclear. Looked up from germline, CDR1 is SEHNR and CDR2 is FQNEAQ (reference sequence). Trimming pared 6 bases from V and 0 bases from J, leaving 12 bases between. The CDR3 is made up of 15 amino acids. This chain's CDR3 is CASRELTNSGNTIYF. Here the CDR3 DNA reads TGTGCCAGCAGGGAACTTACTAACTCTGGAAACACCATATATTTT.

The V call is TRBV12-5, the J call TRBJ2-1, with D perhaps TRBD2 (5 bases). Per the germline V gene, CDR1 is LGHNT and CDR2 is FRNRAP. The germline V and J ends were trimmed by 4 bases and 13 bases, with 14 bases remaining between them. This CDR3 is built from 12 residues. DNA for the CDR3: TGTGCTAGTGGTTCGGGAACAGCCGTTCAGTTCTTC. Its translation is CASGSGTAVQFF.

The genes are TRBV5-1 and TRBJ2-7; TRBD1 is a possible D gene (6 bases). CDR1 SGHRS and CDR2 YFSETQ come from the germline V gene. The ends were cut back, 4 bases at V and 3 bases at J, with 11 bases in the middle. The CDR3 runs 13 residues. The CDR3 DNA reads TGCGCCAGCAGCACGCCACAGGGCTACGAGCAGTACTTC. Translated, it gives CASSTPQGYEQYF.

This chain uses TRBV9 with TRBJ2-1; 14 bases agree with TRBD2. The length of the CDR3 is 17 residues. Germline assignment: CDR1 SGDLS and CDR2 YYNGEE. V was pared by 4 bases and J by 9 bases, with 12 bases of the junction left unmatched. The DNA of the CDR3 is TGTGCCAGCAGCCTCCGACTAGCGGGGGGGCCCTTACGTGAGCAGTTCTTC. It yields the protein CASSLRLAGGPLREQFF.

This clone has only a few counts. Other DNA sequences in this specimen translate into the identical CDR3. In DNA, the CDR3 is TGCGCCAGCAGCCAAGAATCAGGGGGCAACTATGGCTACACCTTC. This translates into CASSQESGGNYGYTF. The rearrangement joins TRBV4-1 to TRBJ1-2; TRBD1 agrees at 8 bases. After removal of 0 bases from V and 2 bases from J, the junction contained 2 bases not matched to a gene. Germline CDR1 and CDR2: MGHRA and YSYEKL. The CDR3 loop spans 15 amino acids.